This T cell receptor beta chain emerged from a study of blood T cell repertoires in COVID-19. Looking at the study overall: Material from acute and convalescent COVID-19 was sourced from the United States, Italy and Spain.

Clones were read by immunoSEQ multiplex PCR, and TCRdb kept only the in-frame ones, dropping some. The sample has a few hundred thousand clones, around 83% seen once; the top ten hold about 1.2%. V shed 4 bases, J shed 1 base, and the junction held 4 bases outside the gene matches. Germline values: CDR1 LGHDT, CDR2 YNNKEL (reference sequence). This CDR3 region has 15 residues. This chain links TRBV3-1 (or the pseudogene TRBV3-2) with TRBJ2-3; 8 positions match TRBD2. The sequencing sample was made of peripheral blood. The clonotype was recovered from a woman between 45 and 60 years old with acute or convalescent COVID-19. CDR3 amino acids: CASSLPTSGTDTQYF. In DNA, the CDR3 is TGTGCCAGCAGCCTACCGACTAGCGGCACAGATACGCAGTATTTT.